The present TCR beta chain was sequenced within a study of CXCR3-negative and CXCR3-positive naive CD8 T cells. Findings and caveats of the study: TRB CDR3s were more hydrophobic in CXCR3-positive than in CXCR3-negative naive cells.

On this clonotype: The antigen is not known.

The libraries of TRB cDNA were constructed through 5' RACE using UMI labels. One entry per CDR3 protein, without DNA, is what TCRdb gives after re-calling the 5' RACE reads. The repertoire shows 41,000 or so distinct CDR3 sequences; the top ten hold about 2%. The CDR3 consists of 14 residues. CDR1 is SQVTM and CDR2 is ANQGSEA in the germline V gene. V is TRBV29-1 and J is TRBJ1-2; TCRdb selects TRBD1, and the lack of DNA leaves this call unchecked. The sequenced sample was naive CXCR3- CD8+ T cells from blood. Subset reported: CD45RO-CCR7+CD27+CD95- naive CD8+ T cells lacking CXCR3 (TNR3-). The receptor was isolated from a human donor in good health. Some clones in this sample may be carry-over from other donors' samples. CDR3 region: CSVGRLTGVYGYTF.